The 15 T cell receptor beta chains presented below share a single source sample, sequenced in a study of CD8 T cells in Susac syndrome. The authors reverse transcribed roughly 0.5 to 1 ug RNA with random hexamers. TCRdb itself ran the immunoSEQ multiplex PCR reads through MiXCR, one entry per CDR3 protein. The table lists 150,000 to 200,000 distinct CDR3 sequences, just under 95% of them singletons. Sequenced: CD4+ T cells from PBMCs. The origin of the receptors is a human donor in good health.

V usage is TRBV5-1 and J usage is TRBJ2-1; 7 bases fit TRBD2. Germline V gene data show CDR1 as SGHRS and CDR2 as YFSETQ. Trimming removed 0 bases from V and 5 bases from J; junction bases left unmatched: 5. CDR3 length: 15 residues. This CDR3 is CASSLDSAGDNEQFF. Written as DNA, the CDR3 is TGCGCCAGCAGCTTGGATTCTGCGGGGGACAATGAGCAGTTCTTC.

This chain's CDR3 is CASSNTGGPQETQYF. The CDR3 bases are TGTGCCAGCAGTAACACGGGAGGACCACAAGAGACCCAGTACTTC. The chain recombines TRBV9 with TRBJ2-5; 7 positions agree with TRBD2. V shed 5 bases, J shed 2 bases, and the junction held 9 bases outside the gene matches. The germline CDR1 and CDR2 sequences are SGDLS and YYNGEE. There are 15 residues in the CDR3. Together with reference TRBV9 and TRBJ2-5, the CDR3 gives the full variable domain: DSGVTQTPKHLITATGQRVTLRCSPRSGDLSVYWYQQSLDQGLQFLIQYYNGEERAKGNILERFSAQQFPDLHSELNLSSLELGDSALYFCASSNTGGPQETQYFGPGTRLLVL.

V gene TRBV12-3 or TRBV12-4 combines with J gene TRBJ1-5, with D possibly being TRBD1 (6 bases). The CDR3 totals 17 residues. Between the trimmed V and J ends, which lost 5 bases and 4 bases, there was a span of 21 bases. CDR3 DNA sequence: TGTGCCAGCAGTCCTGCTGCTGGGGGCAGGGGAAATCAGCCCCAGCATTTT. Protein product: CASSPAAGGRGNQPQHF.

The chain joins TRBV4-3 to TRBJ1-6; D not resolved. V shed 0 bases and J shed 9 bases, with 9 bases lying between them. CDR1 LGHNA and CDR2 YSLEER come from the germline V gene. This CDR3 spans 14 amino acids. The CDR3 here is CASSQETSSSPLHF. The DNA for the CDR3 is TGCGCCAGCAGCCAAGAGACGTCCTCTTCACCCCTCCACTTT.

The rearrangement uses TRBV29-1 and TRBJ1-2; no reliable D call. The V gene's germline CDR1 is SQVTM and CDR2 ANQGSEA. This CDR3 region has 12 residues. V lost 7 bases to trimming and J lost 7 bases, with 16 bases between them. Here the CDR3 reads CSADKVLGGYTF. The CDR3 region has the DNA TGCAGCGCTGACAAGGTGCTGGGTGGCTACACCTTC.

The chain employs TRBV15 and TRBJ1-6; no clear D. The CDR3 is made up of 15 amino acids. The V end lost 0 bases, the J end lost 10 bases, and 13 bases lay between the germline ends. Germline CDR1 and CDR2: LNHNV and YYDKDF (reference sequence). CDR3 region: CATSRDLSPSSPLHF. In DNA form, the CDR3 reads TGTGCCACCAGCAGAGATCTGTCCCCCAGCTCACCCCTCCACTTT.

The chain has TRBV20-1 and TRBJ1-2; tentatively, D is TRBD1 (6 bases). V was pared by 1 base and J by 5 bases, with 11 bases between. This CDR3 comprises 13 residues. From germline, CDR1 is DFQATT and CDR2 SNEGSKA (reference sequence). The CDR3 sequence is CSARVGARYGYTF. CDR3 DNA: TGCAGTGCTAGAGTGGGGGCGCGGTATGGCTACACCTTC.

A single count supports this clonotype. V is TRBV12-3 or TRBV12-4 and J is TRBJ2-1; 11 bases align to TRBD2. Unmatched junction bases numbered 7, after V lost 6 bases and J lost 6 bases. The CDR3 is made up of 15 amino acids. CDR3 sequence: CASSPTGLAANEQFF. For the CDR3, the DNA is TGTGCCAGCAGCCCAACGGGACTAGCGGCCAATGAGCAGTTCTTC.

The chain carries TRBV30 and TRBJ2-2; 7 nucleotides align to TRBD1. This CDR3 has 16 amino acids. Germline assignment: CDR1 GTSNPN and CDR2 SVGIG (reference sequence). V was pared by 0 bases and J by 3 bases, with 7 bases of the junction left unmatched. CDR3 DNA sequence: TGTGCCTGGAGTGTCTGGACAGGCAGGCACACCGGGGAGCTGTTTTTT. Its protein product is CAWSVWTGRHTGELFF.

J is TRBJ2-7 and V is TRBV30; D is perhaps TRBD2 (5 bases). Germline V gene data show CDR1 as GTSNPN and CDR2 as SVGIG (reference sequence). V was pared by 2 bases and J by 3 bases, with 11 bases between. The CDR3 spans 13 residues. CDR3 DNA sequence: TGTGCCTGGAGTAAGTTGGGGAGCTACGAGCAGTACTTC. Translating it yields CAWSKLGSYEQYF.

The rearrangement joins TRBV30 to TRBJ1-3; no clear D gene. The CDR3 is 13 amino acids. Looked up from germline, CDR1 is GTSNPN and CDR2 is SVGIG (reference sequence). V lost 4 bases and J lost 1, with 8 bases in between. The DNA of the CDR3 is TGTGCCTGGACGGCGGGTTCTGGAAACACCATATATTTT. It specifies CAWTAGSGNTIYF.

This chain uses TRBV7-7 with TRBJ2-1; D gene uncertain. CDR1 is SSHAT, CDR2 FNYEAQ, per germline (reference sequence). The CDR3 has 13 residues. The CDR3 nucleotides read TGTGCTACCAGCTTAGGCCAGAACAATGAGCAGTTCTTC. It encodes CATSLGQNNEQFF.

This chain connects TRBV5-6 to TRBJ2-7, with D possibly TRBD1 on 5 matching bases. The CDR3 consists of 16 residues. The V gene's germline CDR1 is SGHDT and CDR2 YYEEEE. V lost 3 bases, J lost 0 bases, and 16 bases lay in between. In nucleotides, the CDR3 is TGTGCCAGCAGCTGGAATCAGGGAAGCGCCTCCTACGAGCAGTACTTC. Translated: CASSWNQGSASYEQYF.

The chain joins TRBV7-2 to TRBJ1-4, with D perhaps TRBD1 (5 bases). The CDR3 contains 15 residues. Germline V lookup: CDR1 SGHTA, CDR2 FQGNSA. V was cut by 3 bases and J by 7 bases, with 15 bases left in between. DNA for the CDR3: TGTGCCAGCAGCTTGGGGGGAGGGTGGATTGAAAAACTGTTTTTT. Encoded protein: CASSLGGGWIEKLFF.

Only a few counts were recorded for this clonotype. This rearrangement joins TRBV4-3 to TRBJ2-2, with 8 positions matching TRBD1. Germline V gene data show CDR1 as LGHNA and CDR2 as YSLEER. The trim removed 3 bases at V and 5 bases at J, leaving 14 bases unmatched. The CDR3 spans 18 residues. CDR3 loop: CASSQNGPGQGFTGELFF. The CDR3 DNA reads as TGCGCCAGCAGCCAGAACGGACCCGGACAGGGTTTTACCGGGGAGCTGTTTTTT.